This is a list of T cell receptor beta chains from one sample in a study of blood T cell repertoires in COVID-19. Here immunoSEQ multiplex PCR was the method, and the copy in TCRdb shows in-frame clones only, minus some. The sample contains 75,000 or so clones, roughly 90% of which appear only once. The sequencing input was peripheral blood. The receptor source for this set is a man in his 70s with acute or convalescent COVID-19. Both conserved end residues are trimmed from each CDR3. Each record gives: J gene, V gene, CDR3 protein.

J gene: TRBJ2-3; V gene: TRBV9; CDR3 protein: ASSPRRTSGRPTDTQY
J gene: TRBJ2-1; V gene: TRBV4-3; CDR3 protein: ASSQDWGGRAYNEQF
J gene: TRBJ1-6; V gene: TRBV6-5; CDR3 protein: ASSYSRGSPLH
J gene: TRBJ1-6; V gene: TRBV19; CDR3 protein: ASSIATGDNSPLH
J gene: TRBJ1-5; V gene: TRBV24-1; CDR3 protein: ATSDLRGQPQH
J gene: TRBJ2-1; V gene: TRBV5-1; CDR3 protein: ASSLLAGATYNEQF
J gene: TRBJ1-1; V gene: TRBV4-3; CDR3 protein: ASSQDSGGTEAF
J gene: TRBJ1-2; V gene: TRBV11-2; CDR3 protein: ASSSPLEAYGYT
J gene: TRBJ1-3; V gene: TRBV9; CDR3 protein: ASSVGADGNTIY
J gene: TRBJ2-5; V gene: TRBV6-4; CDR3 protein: ASSDSRGPGMAQY
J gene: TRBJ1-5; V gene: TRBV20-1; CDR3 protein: SASPQGGSNQPQH
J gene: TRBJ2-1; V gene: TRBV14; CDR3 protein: ASSQGPRQGRWNEQF
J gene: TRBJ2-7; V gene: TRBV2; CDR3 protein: ASSPGSYEQY
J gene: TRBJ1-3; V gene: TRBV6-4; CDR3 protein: ASSDSNNPGNTIY
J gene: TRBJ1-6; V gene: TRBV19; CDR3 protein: ASRPGQGGSPLH
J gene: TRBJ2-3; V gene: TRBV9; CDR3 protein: ANSAMGSGDTDTQY
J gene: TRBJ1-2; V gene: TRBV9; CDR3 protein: ASSPRQGQDGYT
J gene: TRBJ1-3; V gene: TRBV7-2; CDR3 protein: ASSLVPGSRGVVNTIY
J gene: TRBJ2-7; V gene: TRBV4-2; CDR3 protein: ASSQGPTSGGYEQY
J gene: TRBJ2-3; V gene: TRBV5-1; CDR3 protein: ASSLGVAGAGDTQY
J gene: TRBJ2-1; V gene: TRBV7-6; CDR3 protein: ASSSGGPIELEQF
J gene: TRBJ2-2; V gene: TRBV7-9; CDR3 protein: ASSFGGGIGGELF
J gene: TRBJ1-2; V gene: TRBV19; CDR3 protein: ASREGYGYT
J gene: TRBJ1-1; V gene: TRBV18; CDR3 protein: ASSPSGSAEAF
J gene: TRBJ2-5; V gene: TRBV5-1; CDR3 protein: ASTPKTGKETQY
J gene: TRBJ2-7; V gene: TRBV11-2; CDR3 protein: ASSEDRFPSYEQY
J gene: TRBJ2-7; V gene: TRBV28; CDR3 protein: ASSLGPTSGGSYEQY
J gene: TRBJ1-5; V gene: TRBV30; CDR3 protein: AWSLGQGNQPQH
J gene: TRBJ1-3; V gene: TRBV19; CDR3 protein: ASSIRPAGTAGNTIY
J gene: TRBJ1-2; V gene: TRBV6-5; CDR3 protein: ASSYRTGGNGYT
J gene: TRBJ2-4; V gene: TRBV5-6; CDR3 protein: ASSSRGRNIQY
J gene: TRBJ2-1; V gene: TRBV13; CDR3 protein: ASSPLTYEGYNEQF
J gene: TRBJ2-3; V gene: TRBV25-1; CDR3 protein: ASSRSGLTDTQY
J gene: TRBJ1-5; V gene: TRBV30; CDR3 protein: AWSGGTGAGHSNQPQH
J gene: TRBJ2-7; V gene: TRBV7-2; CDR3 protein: ASSLVDGVAY
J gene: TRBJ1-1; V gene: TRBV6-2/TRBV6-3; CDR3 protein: ASSWVDRRVF
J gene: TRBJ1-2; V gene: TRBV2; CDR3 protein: ASSWGDRGGSYT
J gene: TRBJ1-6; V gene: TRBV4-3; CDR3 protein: ASSQDDPTGSSYNSPLH
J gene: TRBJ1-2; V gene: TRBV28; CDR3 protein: ASSLLGTGSILGYGYT
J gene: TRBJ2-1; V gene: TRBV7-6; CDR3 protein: ASSLGGGPHNEQF
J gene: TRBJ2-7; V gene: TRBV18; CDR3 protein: ASSPGEREQY
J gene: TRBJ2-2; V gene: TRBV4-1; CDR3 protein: ASRNQGKTGELF
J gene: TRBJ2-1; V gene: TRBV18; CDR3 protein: ASSPPEGPRLAGHYNEQF
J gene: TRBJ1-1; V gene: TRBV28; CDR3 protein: ASVAQTGGNTEAF
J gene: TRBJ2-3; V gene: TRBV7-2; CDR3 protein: ASSLAGTGISDTQY
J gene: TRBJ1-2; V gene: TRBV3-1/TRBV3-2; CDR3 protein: ASSQDRGDYGYT
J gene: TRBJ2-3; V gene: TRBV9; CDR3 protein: ASSVVVGGDTQY
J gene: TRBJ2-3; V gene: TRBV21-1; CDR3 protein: ASSKGSGGSRTDTQY
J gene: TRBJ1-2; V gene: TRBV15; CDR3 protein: ATNTGGVANYGYT
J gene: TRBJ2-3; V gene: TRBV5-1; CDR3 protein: ASSLGVGAGTSTDTQY
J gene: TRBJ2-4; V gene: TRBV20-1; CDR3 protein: SASGPRGAKNIQY
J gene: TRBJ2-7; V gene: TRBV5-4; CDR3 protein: ASSTRQDPRGEQY
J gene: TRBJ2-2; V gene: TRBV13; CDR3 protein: ASSLYRENTGELF
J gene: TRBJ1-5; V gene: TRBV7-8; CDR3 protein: ASSLRTGGDQPQH
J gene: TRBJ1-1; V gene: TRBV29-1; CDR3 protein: SLRRESRAF
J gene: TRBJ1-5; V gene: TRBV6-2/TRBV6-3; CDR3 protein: ASSPGGNHQPQH
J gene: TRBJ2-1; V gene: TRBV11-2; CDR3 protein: ASSLRTGTGNHNEQF
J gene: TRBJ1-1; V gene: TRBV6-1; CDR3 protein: ASSESGGATEAF
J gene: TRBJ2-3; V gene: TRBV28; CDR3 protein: ATRHPSRGDTQY
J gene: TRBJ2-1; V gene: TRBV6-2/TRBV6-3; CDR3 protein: ASSTRDRSNNEQF